The 21 T cell receptor beta chains listed next were all sequenced from one sample in a study of cytomegalovirus exposure and HLA in healthy donors. The table came from immunoSEQ multiplex PCR; TCRdb's copy has only in-frame clones and leaves some out. The profile shows about 340,000 clones, about nine tenths of them singletons. Sequencing used PBMCs. Receptors were obtained from a woman in her late teens or twenties in good health and CMV-seronegative.

The chain has TRBV29-1 and TRBJ2-7; D may be TRBD2 (7 bases). V was shortened by 1 base and J by 2 bases, with 18 bases between the two germline ends. The germline V gene has CDR1 SQVTM and CDR2 ANQGSEA. This CDR3 has 16 residues. The CDR3 nucleotides are TGCAGCGTTGAAGCCGGGGGGCAGCCAGGCGCCTACGAGCAGTACTTC. Translated, it gives CSVEAGGQPGAYEQYF.

The rearrangement joins TRBV28 to TRBJ1-2; a possible D gene is TRBD1 (5 bases). Between the trimmed V and J ends, which lost 2 bases and 0 bases, there was a span of 13 bases. CDR1 and CDR2 (germline): MDHEN, SYDVKM. The CDR3 is 16 residues long. CDR3 DNA: TGTGCCAGCAGTTTAAACAGGAAAGGGGCTAACTATGGCTACACCTTC. Amino acid sequence: CASSLNRKGANYGYTF.

V and J are TRBV7-2 and TRBJ1-2, with TRBD1 as a possible D gene (5 bases). The V end lost 5 bases, the J end lost 4 bases, and 17 bases lay between the germline ends. This CDR3 spans 15 amino acids. Looked up from germline, CDR1 is SGHTA and CDR2 is FQGNSA. In DNA, the CDR3 is TGTGCCAGCAGCCCCACGGGCGGGACTCCCTATGGCTACACCTTC. Residues: CASSPTGGTPYGYTF. The full variable domain, its missing parts supplied by reference TRBV7-2 and TRBJ1-2, is GAGVSQSPSNKVTEKGKDVELRCDPISGHTALYWYRQSLGQGLEFLIYFQGNSAPDKSGLPSDRFSAERTGGSVSTLTIQRTQQEDSAVYLCASSPTGGTPYGYTFGSGTRLTVV.

The V gene is TRBV5-1, the J gene TRBJ2-1, with 8 bases fitting TRBD2. This CDR3 contains 15 residues. V gave up 4 bases and J gave up 8 bases; unmatched junction bases: 11. Germline loops: CDR1 SGHRS, CDR2 YFSETQ. This chain's CDR3 is CASSLIGGGRDEQFF. The CDR3 coding sequence is TGCGCCAGCAGCCTTATCGGCGGGGGGAGGGATGAGCAGTTCTTC.

This chain joins TRBV6-5 and TRBJ1-1; TRBD1 matches 10 bases. Germline CDR1 is MNHEY and CDR2 is SVGAGI. Trimming took 4 bases from V and 9 from J; bases not matched to a gene: 11. The CDR3 totals 15 residues. The CDR3 nucleotides are TGTGCCAGCAGTTCCTCGATCGGGACAGGGGCTAAAGCTTTCTTT. This gives the protein CASSSSIGTGAKAFF.

This clone was found once. The genes are TRBV9 and TRBJ2-2, with 10 bases aligning to TRBD2. The J segment lost 6 bases and the V segment lost 0 bases, leaving 8 bases of the junction unmatched. The CDR3 sequence is 17 residues long. Looked up from germline, CDR1 is SGDLS and CDR2 is YYNGEE. The CDR3 reads CASSVVEEREGPGELFF. As DNA, the CDR3 is TGTGCCAGCAGCGTAGTCGAGGAGCGGGAGGGTCCCGGGGAGCTGTTTTTT.

The chain combines TRBV5-4 with TRBJ2-1, with 8 bases matching TRBD2. V lost 4 bases, J lost 8 bases, and 5 bases stayed unmatched. CDR1 and CDR2 from the germline V gene are SGHNT and YYREEE (reference sequence). This CDR3 has 13 residues. CDR3 loop: CASSGLAGDEQFF. The DNA of the CDR3 is TGTGCCAGCAGCGGACTAGCCGGGGATGAGCAGTTCTTC.

The chain combines TRBV28 with TRBJ1-5; D is unclear. The V gene lost 7 bases and the J gene lost 0 bases, with 10 bases spanning the gap. In germline, CDR1 is MDHEN, CDR2 SYDVKM. This CDR3 region has 14 residues. The DNA of the CDR3 is TGTGCCAGCACCCTGTCGGTTAGCAATCAGCCCCAGCATTTT. This gives the protein CASTLSVSNQPQHF. The whole variable domain, filled in from reference TRBV28 and TRBJ1-5, reads DVKVTQSSRYLVKRTGEKVFLECVQDMDHENMFWYRQDPGLGLRLIYFSYDVKMKEKGDIPEGYSVSREKKERFSLILESASTNQTSMYLCASTLSVSNQPQHFGDGTRLSIL.

This clone has just one count. V gene TRBV27 combines with J gene TRBJ2-1; D gene ambiguous. With 3 bases removed from V and 5 bases from J, the gap between germline ends came to 17 bases. The germline V gene has CDR1 MNHEY and CDR2 SMNVEV (reference sequence). CDR3 length equals 16 residues. CDR3 nucleotides: TGTGCCAGCAGTTTTGGATCTGTACAGAGTCACAATGAGCAGTTCTTC. Its translation: CASSFGSVQSHNEQFF.

This clone was seen just once. The genes are TRBV15 and TRBJ2-7, with 8 bases identical to TRBD1. The CDR3 totals 14 residues. V was pared by 8 bases and J by 0 bases, with 6 bases of the junction left unmatched. Germline values: CDR1 LNHNV, CDR2 YYDKDF (reference sequence). The CDR3 DNA is TGTGCCACCTGGAACAGGGGGACCTCCTACGAGCAGTACTTC. Protein: CATWNRGTSYEQYF.

This clone was seen only a few times. The CDR3 coding sequence is TGTGCCAGCAGCTTGGCACAGGGGGACTACGAGCAGTACTTC. It is translated as CASSLAQGDYEQYF. The V gene is TRBV5-6, the J gene TRBJ2-7; 8 bases are shared with TRBD1. V lost 0 bases and J lost 3; bases outside the gene matches: 2. The length of the CDR3 is 14 residues. Germline V gene sequence: CDR1 SGHDT, CDR2 YYEEEE.

The CDR3 nucleotides are TGTGCCAGCAGTACCCCCGGGTCGAACACCGGGGAGCTGTTTTTT. Its translation: CASSTPGSNTGELFF. This rearrangement joins TRBV27 to TRBJ2-2; D is undetermined. The CDR3 covers 15 residues. Germline V gene lookup returns CDR1 MNHEY and CDR2 SMNVEV (reference sequence). Trimming cost V 5 bases and J 0 bases, with 10 bases left between them.

The rearrangement links TRBV7-9 to TRBJ2-7; 8 bases are a match to TRBD1. The CDR3 totals 13 residues. Germline-derived CDR1 and CDR2 are SEHNR and FQNEAQ (reference sequence). Trimming removed 5 bases from V and 4 bases from J; junction bases left unmatched: 4. The CDR3 bases are TGTGCCAGCAGCGAGGACAGGGTTTACGAGCAGTACTTC. Protein product: CASSEDRVYEQYF.

The chain uses TRBV4-3 and TRBJ2-1, with 13 bases lining up with TRBD2. Per the germline V gene, CDR1 is LGHNA and CDR2 is YSLEER. This CDR3 has 20 residues. J lost 4 bases, V lost 4 bases, and 16 bases had no gene match. The CDR3 protein is CASSRAPGLAGKEGYNEQFF. The DNA of the CDR3 is TGCGCCAGCAGCCGAGCCCCGGGACTAGCGGGAAAGGAGGGGTACAATGAGCAGTTCTTC.

This chain links TRBV5-1 with TRBJ2-2; TRBD1 agrees at 9 bases. The CDR3 has 14 amino acids. V lost 3 bases to trimming and J lost 6 bases; unmatched junction nucleotides: 3. Germline V gene data show CDR1 as SGHRS and CDR2 as YFSETQ. CDR3 in DNA: TGCGCCAGCAGCTGGGGACAGGGCCCCGGGGAGCTGTTTTTT. Translating gives CASSWGQGPGELFF.

The V gene is TRBV7-2, the J gene TRBJ1-5; TRBD1 might be the D (5 bases). The CDR3 spans 13 residues. Germline V gives CDR1 SGHTA, CDR2 FQGNSA. Trimming left V 5 bases short and J 11 bases short, with 16 bases between. The CDR3 reads CASSPGDWVAQHF. For the CDR3, the DNA is TGTGCCAGCAGCCCCGGGGACTGGGTTGCCCAGCATTTT.

The rearrangement uses TRBV28 and TRBJ2-7; TRBD2 aligns across 7 bases. Germline V CDR1 and CDR2: MDHEN, SYDVKM. J was trimmed by 0 bases and V by 3 bases; bases with no gene match: 8. This CDR3 is 16 amino acids long. The CDR3 nucleotides read TGTGCCAGCAGTTTCCCAATGGCGGGAGCCTCCTACGAGCAGTACTTC. Translation gives CASSFPMAGASYEQYF.

The rearrangement uses TRBV9 and TRBJ2-3; tentatively, D is TRBD2 (6 bases). Trimming took 3 bases from V and 1 from J, leaving 15 bases between them. In germline, CDR1 is SGDLS, CDR2 YYNGEE. The CDR3 is made up of 16 amino acids. This chain's CDR3 is CASSASGAGRTDTQYF. The CDR3 coding sequence is TGTGCCAGCAGCGCCTCCGGGGCGGGACGCACAGATACGCAGTATTTT.

This rearrangement joins TRBV28 to TRBJ2-5; D might be TRBD2 (5 bases). Per the germline V gene, CDR1 is MDHEN and CDR2 is SYDVKM. This CDR3 contains 14 residues. V was clipped by 6 bases and J by 5 bases, with 16 bases between them. DNA for the CDR3: TGTGCCAGCAGGGACTTGGGTCCCGTGGAGACCCAGTACTTC. This gives the protein CASRDLGPVETQYF.

This chain links TRBV5-6 with TRBJ2-3; TRBD2 matches 10 bases. CDR1 SGHDT and CDR2 YYEEEE come from the germline V gene. With 4 bases clipped from V and 7 bases from J, the junction kept 6 bases outside the gene matches. The CDR3 consists of 14 residues. This CDR3 is CASSVAGGQNTQYF. CDR3 coding DNA: TGTGCCAGCAGCGTAGCGGGGGGTCAGAATACGCAGTATTTT.

V and J are TRBV7-8 and TRBJ2-7, with TRBD1 matching over 7 bases. The junction had 22 bases not matched to a gene; V was cut back by 5 bases and J by 3 bases. The CDR3 contains 19 residues. Germline loops: CDR1 SGHVS, CDR2 FQNEAQ. The DNA of the CDR3 is TGTGCCAGCAGCGAAGTTTTGGGACAGTACCCCGTAAAGAGCTACGAGCAGTACTTC. Translation gives CASSEVLGQYPVKSYEQYF. Full variable domain (missing parts from reference TRBV7-8 and TRBJ2-7): GAGVSQSPRYKVAKRGQDVALRCDPISGHVSLFWYQQALGQGPEFLTYFQNEAQLDKSGLPSDRFFAERPEGSVSTLKIQRTQQEDSAVYLCASSEVLGQYPVKSYEQYFGPGTRLTVT.